This is a list of T cell receptor beta chains from one sample in a study of CD8+ T cells in alopecia areata. Sequencing used immunoSEQ multiplex PCR; TCRdb keeps in-frame clones, though not all of them. Counted here are about 200,000 clones, around two fifths occurring once; the ten biggest clones make up 0.48%. The sample consisted of CD4+ T cells sorted from blood, taken at approximately week 30, from a patient treated with tofacitinib. These receptors were taken from a human donor with alopecia areata. CDR3s include the opening cysteine and the closing phenylalanine or tryptophan. Fields, in order: V gene, D gene, J gene, clone size, CDR3 length, CDR3 DNA, CDR3 protein. A D gene is named only where the DNA matches it firmly. Some rows mark clone size as missing; the rest say once, few, many or name a class of expanded clone.

>TRBV6-5|NA|TRBJ2-3|few|14
TGTGCCAGCAGCCACGGACCCGGCACAGATACGCAGTATTTT
CASSHGPGTDTQYF
>TRBV11-3|NA|TRBJ1-1|NA|13
TGTGCCAGCAGCTTAGGAGCGAAGGGTGAAGCTTTCTTT
CASSLGAKGEAFF
>TRBV7-9|NA|TRBJ1-2|NA|15
TGTGCCAGCAGCCCGCCGGGAATTCGGGGCTATGGCTACACCTTC
CASSPPGIRGYGYTF
>TRBV30|TRBD1|TRBJ2-7|NA|12
TGTGCCTGGAGTGCGTTTAGGGGGCCGAGGAACTTC
CAWSAFRGPRNF
>TRBV7-9|TRBD1|TRBJ1-2|NA|14
TGTGCCAGCAGTTTAGATGACAGGGGCGACGGCTACACCTTC
CASSLDDRGDGYTF
>TRBV30|NA|TRBJ2-1|few|12
TGTGCCTGGAGTCGGGGAGCATATGAGCAGTTCTTC
CAWSRGAYEQFF
>TRBV7-2|NA|TRBJ2-3|NA|16
TGTGCCAGCAGCTTAGGGACTACCCTTAGCACAGATACGCAGTATTTT
CASSLGTTLSTDTQYF
>TRBV29-1|NA|TRBJ2-3|few|14
TGCAGCGGTCGGTCCCGCAGGAACACAGATACGCAGTATTTT
CSGRSRRNTDTQYF
>TRBV7-6|NA|TRBJ2-1|NA|16
TGTGCCAGCAGCCCGTACGTCGGGACCGACAACAATGAGCAGTTCTTC
CASSPYVGTDNNEQFF
>TRBV4-1|NA|TRBJ1-1|NA|16
TGCGCCAGCAGCCAAGACCCAGATGGGGTGAACACTGAAGCTTTCTTT
CASSQDPDGVNTEAFF
>TRBV4-1|NA|TRBJ1-5|NA|16
TGCGCCAGCAGCCAAAACCCAGGGAATTTCAATCAGCCCCAGCATTTT
CASSQNPGNFNQPQHF
>TRBV30|NA|TRBJ2-3|NA|13
TGTGCCTGGAGTGTATCCCAGGGAGATACGCAGTATTTT
CAWSVSQGDTQYF
>TRBV1|NA|TRBJ2-7|NA|15
TGCACCAGCAGCCATCAGGACAGGGCCATCTACGAGCAGTACTTC
CTSSHQDRAIYEQYF
>TRBV18|NA|TRBJ2-1|few|14
TGTGCCAGCTCACCTCAGTTACGTAACAATGAGCAGTTCTTC
CASSPQLRNNEQFF
>TRBV7-2|NA|TRBJ2-7|NA|15
TGTGCCAGCAGCTTAGCGGGCGGACACTCCTACGAGCAGTACTTC
CASSLAGGHSYEQYF
>TRBV7-9|TRBD2|TRBJ2-5|NA|15
TGTGCCAGCAGCCCTCGACTAGCGGGGCGGGAGACCCAGTACTTC
CASSPRLAGRETQYF
>TRBV12-5|NA|TRBJ2-2|many|12
TGTGCTAGTGGTCCTTTGGGTGGGGAGCTGTTTTTT
CASGPLGGELFF
>TRBV6-1|NA|TRBJ1-5|NA|9
TGTGCCAGCAGTCAGCCCCAGCATTTT
CASSQPQHF
>TRBV2|NA|TRBJ2-7|NA|15
TGTGCCAGCAGTGAAGGGGCCAGTGTTGGGTACGAGCAGTACTTC
CASSEGASVGYEQYF
>TRBV5-1|TRBD1|TRBJ2-5|NA|14
TGCGCCAGCAGCGTGGGACAGGACCAAGAGACCCAGTACTTC
CASSVGQDQETQYF
>TRBV2|TRBD2|TRBJ2-3|NA|12
TGTGCCAGCAGAGCGGGAGCAGATACGCAGTATTTT
CASRAGADTQYF
>TRBV7-2|NA|TRBJ2-7|NA|15
TGTGCCAGCAGCTTAGGGGGTAGCCCGACCTACGAGCAGTACTTC
CASSLGGSPTYEQYF
>TRBV30|NA|TRBJ1-4|once|11
TGTGCCTGGAGTAGGACTGAAAAACTGTTTTTT
CAWSRTEKLFF
>TRBV29-1|TRBD1|TRBJ1-2|NA|14
TGCAGCGATACCACAGGGGGCACTAACTATGGCTACACCTTC
CSDTTGGTNYGYTF
>TRBV11-2|NA|TRBJ1-1|NA|8
TGTGCCAGCCCTGAAGCTTTCTTT
CASPEAFF
>TRBV30|TRBD1|TRBJ1-1|few|10
TGTGCCTGTGACAGGGGGAAAGCTTTCTTT
CACDRGKAFF
>TRBV6-6|NA|TRBJ1-3|NA|15
TGTGCCAGCAGTTACTCGAAAGACTCTGGAAACACCATATATTTT
CASSYSKDSGNTIYF
>TRBV11-2|NA|TRBJ1-2|few|13
TGTGCCAGCAGCCAGGACGGAATCTATGGCTACACCTTC
CASSQDGIYGYTF
>TRBV4-2|TRBD2|TRBJ2-3|few|18
TGTGCCAGCAGCCAAGATAGTTCCCAGCGGGGGGTCACAGATACGCAGTATTTT
CASSQDSSQRGVTDTQYF
>TRBV5-4|TRBD2|TRBJ2-2|few|18
TGTGCCAGCAGCACAGGGCGAGCGGGAGGTGTGAACACCGGGGAGCTGTTTTTT
CASSTGRAGGVNTGELFF
>TRBV2|TRBD2|TRBJ2-1|many|17
TGTGCCAGCAGAGCTAGGCTAGCGGGAGGAGGCGGCAATGAGCAGTTCTTC
CASRARLAGGGGNEQFF
>TRBV2|TRBD2|TRBJ2-5|NA|15
TGTGCCAGCACCGGACTAGCGGGACGGCAGAAGACCCAGTACTTC
CASTGLAGRQKTQYF
>TRBV19|NA|TRBJ2-7|few|14
TGTGCCAGTAGTAGGCGAGACGGTTCCTACGAGCAGTACTTC
CASSRRDGSYEQYF
>TRBV25-1|NA|TRBJ1-1|NA|13
TGTGCCAGCGGGGGATTCAGGAGCACTGAAGCTTTCTTT
CASGGFRSTEAFF
>TRBV6-1|NA|TRBJ2-7|few|14
TGTGCCAGCAGTGAATTAAACAGCTCCTACGAGCAGTACTTC
CASSELNSSYEQYF
>TRBV27|NA|TRBJ2-7|few|13
TGTGCCAGCAGTTTTAGTCAGGGAGACGAGCAGTACTTC
CASSFSQGDEQYF
>TRBV5-1|NA|TRBJ1-1|once|14
TGCGCCAGCTCTTCCGGGACACTGAACACTGAAGCTTTCTTT
CASSSGTLNTEAFF
>TRBV7-9|NA|TRBJ1-4|NA|15
TGTGCCAGCAGCACCACAGGGAGAGCTAATGAAAAACTGTTTTTT
CASSTTGRANEKLFF
>TRBV11-2|TRBD1|TRBJ2-7|few|15
TGTGCCAGCAGCTTAGTCAGGGGGTTTTTCTACGAGCAGTACTTC
CASSLVRGFFYEQYF
>TRBV7-9|NA|TRBJ1-6|NA|14
TGTGCCAGCAGCTTGAGGCAGGCGAATTCACCCCTCCACTTT
CASSLRQANSPLHF
>TRBV25-1|TRBD2|TRBJ2-7|NA|14
TGTGCCAGCCGTAGCGGGAGGCCGCCCTACGAGCAGTACTTC
CASRSGRPPYEQYF
>TRBV6-5|NA|TRBJ1-1|NA|15
TGTGCCAGCAGTTTTAAACTCCGGGCGAACCCTGAAGCTTTCTTT
CASSFKLRANPEAFF
>TRBV30|NA|TRBJ1-5|NA|14
TGTGCCTGGCGGGGTCAAAGGGGCAATCAGCCCCAGCATTTT
CAWRGQRGNQPQHF
>TRBV15|TRBD1|TRBJ2-7|NA|15
TGTGCCACCAGCAGTGATGACAGGGGGCCCTACGAGCAGTACTTC
CATSSDDRGPYEQYF
>TRBV6-6|NA|TRBJ2-3|many|11
TGTGCCAGCAGATCACTTGATACGCAGTATTTT
CASRSLDTQYF
>TRBV4-2|TRBD1|TRBJ2-7|few|14
TGTGCCAGCAGCCAAGGGGGGACAGGGACCGAGCAGTACTTC
CASSQGGTGTEQYF
>TRBV4-1|TRBD2|TRBJ2-6|NA|19
TGCGCCAGCAGCCAAGTAGGGCTAGCGGGAGCTGCTGGGGCCAACGTCCTGACTTTC
CASSQVGLAGAAGANVLTF
>TRBV19|TRBD2|TRBJ2-5|NA|13
TGTGCCAGTAAGGGAGGGCTGCAAGAGACCCAGTACTTC
CASKGGLQETQYF
>TRBV6-5|NA|TRBJ2-7|NA|14
TGTGCCAGCAGCCGAAAAGGGGGGGGCAGCGAGCAGTACTTC
CASSRKGGGSEQYF
>TRBV2|TRBD2|TRBJ2-1|once|18
TGTGCCAGCAGCCTTGGGACTAGCGGGAGGGCCAGGTACAATGAGCAGTTCTTC
CASSLGTSGRARYNEQFF
>TRBV27|NA|TRBJ2-7|many|12
TGTGCCAGCAGTTTATCGGATGGCGAGCAGTACTTC
CASSLSDGEQYF
>TRBV9|NA|TRBJ1-3|few|17
TGTGCCAGCAGCGTAGGGGTCTCCCCGATCTCTGGAAACACCATATATTTT
CASSVGVSPISGNTIYF
>TRBV30|TRBD1|TRBJ2-7|NA|15
TGTGCCTGGAGTGTACGTAGGGACAGCTCCTACGAGCAGTACTTC
CAWSVRRDSSYEQYF
>TRBV4-2|NA|TRBJ2-1|NA|11
TGTGCCAGCAGCCAACGGGATGAGCAGTTCTTC
CASSQRDEQFF